This record concerns one T cell receptor (beta chain) sequence. Its antigen is unknown. The sample originates from a study of cytomegalovirus exposure and HLA in healthy donors. Study details: Approximately 85 million unique TCRs from HLA-typed donors were held in an early release of data. Whole-study findings and limits: The study put some 150 TCR beta chains on its list as cytomegalovirus-associated. There were several of the most significant clusters that appeared linked to common viral pathogens in a later analysis.

The primer mix had 60 Vbeta and 13 Jbeta primers. Libraries were prepared by immunoSEQ multiplex PCR; TCRdb keeps only in-frame clonotypes and omits some of them. The table records 150,000 to 200,000 clones, about four fifths of them present only once. Trimming stripped 6 bases from V and 4 bases from J, with 9 bases between. The germline gives CDR1 PRHDT, CDR2 FYEKMQ (reference sequence). CDR3 length: 12 amino acids. This chain links TRBV13 with TRBJ2-5, with a possible D match to TRBD2 (7 bases). The specimen sequenced was PBMCs. This clonotype was sampled from a woman in her twenties or thirties in good health and CMV-seropositive. CDR3 residues: CASSRGGETQYF. In nucleotides, the CDR3 is TGTGCCAGCAGTAGGGGGGGAGAGACCCAGTACTTC.